Shown below are 27 T cell receptor beta chains from a single sample sequenced in a study of neurological immune-mediated disorders. TCRdb reanalysed the 5' RACE reads using MiXCR and keeps one entry per CDR3 protein. The profile shows approximately 60,000 distinct CDR3 sequences, approximately 4.2% of them singletons. Material: PBMCs. These receptor sequences come from a man between 45 and 60 years old with multiple sclerosis.

This clonotype appeared many times. The chain couples TRBV19 to TRBJ2-3; D is possibly TRBD1 (5 bases). Trimming took 5 bases from V and 2 from J, leaving 17 bases between them. This CDR3 contains 16 residues. In germline, CDR1 is LNHDA, CDR2 SQIVND (reference sequence). Here the CDR3 DNA reads TGTGCCAGTAGTCACCCAGGGTCTTCGTCCACAGATACGCAGTATTTT. Protein sequence: CASSHPGSSSTDTQYF.

This clonotype was seen repeatedly, ten times or more. The chain has TRBV2 and TRBJ1-1, with D uncertain. CDR3 length: 10 residues. Germline V CDR1 and CDR2: SNHLY, FYNNEI. V lost 11 bases to trimming and J lost 4 bases, with 8 bases between them. The CDR3 DNA reads as TGTGCCGGCCTGCGCACTGAAGCTTTCTTT. Encoded protein: CAGLRTEAFF.

The sample holds many counts of this clonotype. V gene TRBV3-1 combines with J gene TRBJ1-1; D gene unclear. Germline V gene lookup returns CDR1 LGHDT and CDR2 YNNKEL (reference sequence). CDR3 length: 12 residues. V lost 0 bases and J 3 bases, leaving 2 bases between the germline ends. Here the CDR3 DNA reads TGTGCCAGCAGCCAAGACGACACTGAAGCTTTCTTT. Translating gives CASSQDDTEAFF. The full variable domain, with the rest looked up from reference TRBV3-1 and TRBJ1-1, is DTAVSQTPKYLVTQMGNDKSIKCEQNLGHDTMYWYKQDSKKFLKIMFSYNNKELIINETVPNRFSPKSPDKAHLNLHINSLELGDSAVYFCASSQDDTEAFFGQGTRLTVV.

This clonotype was seen ten or more times. The V and J genes are TRBV4-3 and TRBJ2-7; D is uncertain. Germline CDR1 reads LGHNA; CDR2 reads YSLEER. This CDR3 contains 15 residues. V lost 0 bases to trimming and J lost 2 bases, with 11 bases between them. The CDR3 protein is CASSQEPASPYEQYF. The CDR3, as DNA: TGCGCCAGCAGCCAAGAGCCCGCCAGCCCCTACGAGCAGTACTTC.

This clonotype occurred a few times. CDR3 DNA sequence: TGCGCCAGCGGCGGCGGGGGGATTCCAGATACGCAGTATTTT. Translation: CASGGGGIPDTQYF. The J gene is TRBJ2-3, the V gene TRBV5-1, with TRBD2 identical over 8 bases. J gave up 4 bases and V 7 bases, and 8 bases lay outside the gene matches. Germline CDR1 reads SGHRS; CDR2 reads YFSETQ. The CDR3 loop spans 14 amino acids.

The sample holds many counts of this clonotype. V gene TRBV29-1 combines with J gene TRBJ1-2; D gene uncertain. The germline V gene encodes CDR1 SQVTM and CDR2 ANQGSEA. CDR3 size: 14 residues. Trimming left V 2 bases short and J 4 bases short, with 14 bases between. CDR3 sequence reads: CSVESPDSGYGYTF. The CDR3 bases are TGCAGCGTTGAATCTCCCGATTCTGGCTATGGCTACACCTTC.

This clonotype showed up many times. The chain couples TRBV20-1 to TRBJ2-7; 11 bases are a match to TRBD2. The J segment lost 2 bases and the V segment lost 1 base, leaving 1 base of the junction unmatched. Germline loops: CDR1 DFQATT, CDR2 SNEGSKA (reference sequence). This CDR3 contains 14 residues. DNA of the CDR3: TGCAGTGCTAGAGTAGCGGGGGGGACCTACGAGCAGTACTTC. This sequence encodes CSARVAGGTYEQYF.

This clonotype was seen ten or more times. This chain uses TRBV5-1 with TRBJ2-1; D tentatively reads TRBD1 or TRBD2 (5 bases each). Germline CDR1 and CDR2: SGHRS and YFSETQ. The CDR3 totals 15 residues. Trimming pared 2 bases from V and 1 base from J, leaving 10 bases between. The CDR3 region is CASSFRDGSYNEQFF. The CDR3 DNA reads TGCGCCAGCAGCTTCCGGGACGGATCCTACAATGAGCAGTTCTTC.

This clonotype occurred many times. The chain carries TRBV6-6 and TRBJ1-1; D not certain. Trimming took 2 bases from V and 0 from J, leaving 4 bases between them. This CDR3 comprises 13 residues. Germline CDR1 reads MNHNY; CDR2 reads SVGAGI (reference sequence). CDR3 nucleotide sequence: TGTGCCAGCAGTTACCCCTTGAACACTGAAGCTTTCTTT. It yields the protein CASSYPLNTEAFF.

This clonotype was counted at least ten times. The chain combines TRBV5-1 with TRBJ2-7, with a tentative D call TRBD1 (6 bases). The V gene lost 4 bases and the J gene lost 3 bases, with 11 bases spanning the gap. Germline V gene data show CDR1 as SGHRS and CDR2 as YFSETQ. The CDR3 sequence is 13 residues long. In DNA, the CDR3 is TGCGCCAGCAGCCAGGGACACCTCTACGAGCAGTACTTC. Translation: CASSQGHLYEQYF.

This sequence joins TRBV2 and TRBJ2-5; tentatively, D is TRBD2 (5 bases). Trimming shortened V by 4 bases and J by 2 bases, and 14 bases separated the two germline ends. Germline V gene sequence: CDR1 SNHLY, CDR2 FYNNEI. The CDR3 has 15 residues. The CDR3 nucleotides read TGTGCCAGCAGTGGAGCGGCAGGACCTCAAGAGACCCAGTACTTC. Its translation is CASSGAAGPQETQYF.

This clonotype was seen at least ten times. The chain is built from TRBV7-9 and TRBJ1-2, with D possibly matching TRBD1 (5 bases). V gave up 5 bases and J gave up 8 bases, with 15 bases separating them. The CDR3 is made up of 13 amino acids. Germline V gives CDR1 SEHNR, CDR2 FQNEAQ (reference sequence). CDR3 protein: CASSPRGSTGYTF. The CDR3 DNA sequence: TGTGCCAGCAGCCCCCGGGGGAGTACCGGCTACACCTTC.

The table lists this clonotype with many counts. The DNA of the CDR3 is TGTGCCAGCAGCTCCGGACTAGCGGCACAGACCCAGTACTTC. Encoded protein: CASSSGLAAQTQYF. V gene TRBV7-2 combines with J gene TRBJ2-5, with TRBD2 identical over 10 bases. V shed 4 bases and J 6 bases; nucleotides not matched to a gene: 5. This CDR3 has 14 residues. The germline gives CDR1 SGHTA, CDR2 FQGNSA.

The V gene is TRBV7-9, the J gene TRBJ1-4, with a possible D match to TRBD1 (6 bases). Per germline, CDR1 SEHNR and CDR2 FQNEAQ (reference sequence). The CDR3 totals 14 residues. V was pared by 7 bases and J by 9 bases, with 18 bases between. The CDR3 DNA is TGTGCCAGCATCGCTGCGGGGGCTTACCAAAAACTGTTTTTT. It is translated as CASIAAGAYQKLFF.

This clonotype was seen many times. The chain joins TRBV20-1 to TRBJ1-1, with 8 bases lining up with TRBD1. The CDR3 has 14 amino acids. Germline CDR1 and CDR2: DFQATT and SNEGSKA (reference sequence). J lost 5 bases, V lost 6 bases, and 11 bases had no gene match. CDR3 DNA sequence: TGCAGTGCCCGAGAGGACAGGGTAAATACTGAAGCTTTCTTT. This encodes CSAREDRVNTEAFF.

This clonotype showed up many times. The chain couples TRBV6-6 to TRBJ2-6; TRBD2 matches 7 bases. Germline-derived CDR1 and CDR2 are MNHNY and SVGAGI (reference sequence). V dropped 8 bases and J dropped 2; count of bases not matched to a gene: 0. The CDR3 sequence is 13 residues long. In nucleotides, the CDR3 is TGTGCCAGCCGGGGGGCTGGGGCCAACGTCCTGACTTTC. Translated: CASRGAGANVLTF.

This clonotype was detected a few times. The chain has TRBV6-1 and TRBJ2-1; TRBD1 matches at 8 bases. CDR3 length: 14 amino acids. Germline CDR1 and CDR2: MNHNS and SASEGT. The trim removed 4 bases at V and 8 bases at J, leaving 7 bases unmatched. The CDR3 DNA follows: TGTGCCAGCAGTGGGACAGGGTTAAGGGATGAGCAGTTCTTC. Translating gives CASSGTGLRDEQFF.

This clonotype was counted ten times or more. The chain uses TRBV20-1 and TRBJ2-3, with TRBD1 matching 7 bases. J gave up 2 bases and V 3 bases, and 2 bases lay outside the gene matches. This CDR3 region has 13 residues. Germline V gene lookup returns CDR1 DFQATT and CDR2 SNEGSKA (reference sequence). CDR3 region: CSARKGATDTQYF. CDR3 nucleotide sequence: TGCAGTGCTAGGAAGGGGGCCACAGATACGCAGTATTTT.

This clonotype was observed at least ten times. The rearrangement joins TRBV29-1 to TRBJ2-7, with a tentative D call TRBD2 (6 bases). CDR3 size: 15 residues. Trimming removed 4 bases from V and 0 bases from J, with 16 bases in between. The V gene's germline CDR1 is SQVTM and CDR2 ANQGSEA. CDR3 sequence (DNA): TGCAGCGTTGCTTTGGGCGGGGACCTCTCCTACGAGCAGTACTTC. Protein sequence: CSVALGGDLSYEQYF.

This clonotype was observed a handful of times. This chain uses TRBV7-2 with TRBJ1-5, with D hard to call. The germline V and J ends were trimmed by 2 bases and 1 base, with 9 bases remaining between them. The CDR3 runs to 15 residues. From germline, CDR1 is SGHTA and CDR2 FQGNSA. The CDR3 loop is CASSLSDRSNQPQHF. Here the CDR3 DNA reads TGTGCCAGCAGCTTATCAGATAGAAGCAATCAGCCCCAGCATTTT.

This clonotype has ten or more counts. The chain joins TRBV7-2 to TRBJ2-7, with D possibly being TRBD1 (5 bases). The CDR3 contains 15 residues. Germline V gene sequence: CDR1 SGHTA, CDR2 FQGNSA. The V gene lost 1 base and the J gene lost 3 bases, with 13 bases spanning the gap. CDR3 in DNA: TGTGCCAGCAGCTTAGGGGCAGGGTCGGACTACGAGCAGTACTTC. Encoded protein: CASSLGAGSDYEQYF.

There are many counts of this clonotype. The V gene is TRBV20-1, the J gene TRBJ2-5, with D possibly being TRBD1 or TRBD2 (5 bases each). The CDR3 sequence is 14 residues long. The V gene lost 3 bases and the J gene lost 3 bases, with 14 bases spanning the gap. Germline V gene data show CDR1 as DFQATT and CDR2 as SNEGSKA (reference sequence). The CDR3 sequence is CSARVTGTEETQYF. The DNA for the CDR3 is TGCAGTGCTAGGGTTACCGGGACGGAAGAGACCCAGTACTTC.

The sample holds a few counts of this clonotype. The chain has TRBV2 and TRBJ2-1, with D perhaps TRBD2 (6 bases). CDR3 size: 14 residues. Trimming took 7 bases from V and 6 from J, leaving 16 bases between them. The germline V gene has CDR1 SNHLY and CDR2 FYNNEI. Here the CDR3 DNA reads TGTGCCAGCAACACGGGGGTTGTCATCAATGAGCAGTTCTTC. Its protein is CASNTGVVINEQFF.

Remarks on this clonotype: This may come from a read error, since a much larger clone is one base off. The chain joins TRBV2 to TRBJ2-1; tentative D call: TRBD2 (5 bases). Trimming left V 8 bases short and J 5 bases short, with 13 bases between. CDR3 size: 13 residues. Germline values: CDR1 SNHLY, CDR2 FYNNEI. The CDR3 bases are TGTGCCAGCCGACCGTATAGCGACAATGAGCAGTTCTTC. Amino acid sequence: CASRPYSDNEQFF.

This clonotype was recorded many times. The V call is TRBV28, the J call TRBJ2-3; D not resolved. Between the trimmed V and J ends, which lost 5 bases and 0 bases, there was a span of 6 bases. This CDR3 contains 13 residues. CDR1 is MDHEN, CDR2 SYDVKM, per germline. CDR3 residues: CASSPPSTDTQYF. For the CDR3, the DNA is TGTGCCAGCAGTCCCCCAAGCACAGATACGCAGTATTTT.

This rearrangement joins TRBV6-2 or TRBV6-3 to TRBJ2-7; TRBD1 agrees at 9 bases. V trimming: 6 bases; J trimming: 5 bases; junction bases outside the gene matches: 11. This CDR3 has 15 residues. Germline V gene sequence: CDR1 MNHEY, CDR2 SVGEGT. Here the CDR3 DNA reads TGTGCCAGCAGGAGTAGGGACAGGGAGGTCCACGAGCAGTACTTC. Encoded protein: CASRSRDREVHEQYF.

This clonotype was seen many times. V gene TRBV12-3 or TRBV12-4 combines with J gene TRBJ1-1, with TRBD1 identical over 7 bases. Trimming removed 6 bases from V and 1 base from J; junction bases left unmatched: 2. This CDR3 spans 13 amino acids. In DNA, the CDR3 is TGTGCCAGCAGAGGGACAGCGAACACTGAAGCTTTCTTT. Amino acid sequence: CASRGTANTEAFF.